The 6 T cell receptor beta chains in this list originate from one sample, sequenced in a study of OX40 agonist ivuxolimab in advanced cancers. Clones were sequenced by immunoSEQ multiplex PCR, and TCRdb holds only the in-frame ones, with some missing. The data show 25,000 to 35,000 clones, approximately 84% seen once. Here the sequenced sample was CD4+ or CD8+ T cells sorted from blood, taken in a trial of the OX40 agonist ivuxolimab. Receptors originate from an adult with an advanced solid tumor such as melanoma, head and neck, liver or kidney cancer.

CDR3 sequence reads: CAWSGTGQPYEQYF. The CDR3 region has the DNA TGTGCCTGGAGTGGCACGGGGCAACCCTACGAGCAGTACTTC. V and J are TRBV30 and TRBJ2-7; the D call may be TRBD1 or TRBD2 (5 bases each). V was cut by 1 base and J by 2 bases, with 12 bases left in between. The CDR3 spans 14 residues. Germline values: CDR1 GTSNPN, CDR2 SVGIG (reference sequence).

This clone is medium-sized (0.01 to 0.1%) within its sample. The genes are TRBV11-2 and TRBJ2-1; 8 positions match TRBD2. Germline assignment: CDR1 SGHAT and CDR2 FQNNGV. The J segment lost 2 bases and the V segment lost 0 bases, leaving 6 bases of the junction unmatched. The CDR3 loop spans 17 amino acids. CDR3 nucleotide sequence: TGTGCCAGCAGCTTAGAGGGCGGCGGGGGGCCCTACAATGAGCAGTTCTTC. Translating gives CASSLEGGGGPYNEQFF.

The chain combines TRBV4-2 with TRBJ2-7, with D possibly TRBD2 on 5 matching bases. The CDR3 extends over 15 amino acids. Deletions cut 0 bases from V and 0 bases from J, with 9 bases between. Germline CDR1 LGHNA, CDR2 YNFKEQ. The CDR3 protein is CASSQEGGSSYEQYF. CDR3 in DNA: TGTGCCAGCAGCCAAGAAGGCGGGTCCTCCTACGAGCAGTACTTC.

This clone has just a few counts. This sequence joins TRBV19 and TRBJ1-5; possibly TRBD1 for D (5 bases). V was cut by 5 bases and J by 1 base, with 12 bases left in between. The germline gives CDR1 LNHDA, CDR2 SQIVND (reference sequence). The CDR3 runs 15 residues. The CDR3, as DNA: TGTGCCAGTAGTTACACTGGGGGGAGCAATCAGCCCCAGCATTTT. Its translation: CASSYTGGSNQPQHF.

The chain recombines TRBV27 with TRBJ2-2, with TRBD1 identical over 10 bases. The V gene end was trimmed by 5 bases and the J gene end by 5 bases; junction bases not matched to a gene: 2. This CDR3 spans 14 amino acids. Germline loops: CDR1 MNHEY, CDR2 SMNVEV (reference sequence). CDR3: CASSRTGGTGELFF. Written as DNA, the CDR3 is TGTGCCAGCAGTCGGACAGGGGGAACCGGGGAGCTGTTTTTT.

The V call is TRBV11-2, the J call TRBJ2-2; D is undetermined. Germline CDR1 is SGHAT and CDR2 is FQNNGV. V gave up 3 bases and J gave up 3 bases, with 2 bases separating them. CDR3 length: 12 amino acids. The CDR3 region is CASSFYTGELFF. In nucleotides, the CDR3 is TGTGCCAGCAGCTTTTACACCGGGGAGCTGTTTTTT.